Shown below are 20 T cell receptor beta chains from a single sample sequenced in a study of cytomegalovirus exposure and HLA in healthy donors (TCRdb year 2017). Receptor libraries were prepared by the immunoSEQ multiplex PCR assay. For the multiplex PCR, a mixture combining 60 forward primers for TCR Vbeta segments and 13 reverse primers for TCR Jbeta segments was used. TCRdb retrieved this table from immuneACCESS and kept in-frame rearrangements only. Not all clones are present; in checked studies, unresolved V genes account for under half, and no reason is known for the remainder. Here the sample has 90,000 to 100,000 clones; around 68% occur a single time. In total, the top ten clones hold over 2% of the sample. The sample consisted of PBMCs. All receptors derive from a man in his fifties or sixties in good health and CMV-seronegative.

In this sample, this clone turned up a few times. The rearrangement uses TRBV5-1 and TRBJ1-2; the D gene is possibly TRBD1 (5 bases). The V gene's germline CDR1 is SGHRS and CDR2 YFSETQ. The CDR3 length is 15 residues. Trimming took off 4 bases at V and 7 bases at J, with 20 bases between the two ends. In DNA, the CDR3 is TGCGCCAGCAGCCCGGTATTTCAGGGTGGAAGTGGCTACACCTTC. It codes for CASSPVFQGGSGYTF.

The CDR3 DNA sequence: TGTGCCAGCAGCTTATCATCGTCGGGAGACTACGAGCAGTACTTC. Translation gives CASSLSSSGDYEQYF. V usage is TRBV13 and J usage is TRBJ2-7, with a possible D match to TRBD2 (6 bases). V was shortened by 2 bases and J by 3 bases, with 14 bases between the two germline ends. This CDR3 is 15 amino acids long. Per the germline V gene, CDR1 is PRHDT and CDR2 is FYEKMQ (reference sequence).

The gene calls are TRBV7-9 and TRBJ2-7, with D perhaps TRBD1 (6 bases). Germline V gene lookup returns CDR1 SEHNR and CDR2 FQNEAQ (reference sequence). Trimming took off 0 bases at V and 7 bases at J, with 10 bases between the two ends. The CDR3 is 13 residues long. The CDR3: CASSLAGAWEQYF. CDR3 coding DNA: TGTGCCAGCAGCTTAGCGGGGGCTTGGGAGCAGTACTTC. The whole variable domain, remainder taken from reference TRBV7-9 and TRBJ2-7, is DTGVSQNPRHKITKRGQNVTFRCDPISEHNRLYWYRQTLGQGPEFLTYFQNEAQLEKSRLLSDRFSAERPKGSFSTLEIQRTEQGDSAMYLCASSLAGAWEQYFGPGTRLTVT.

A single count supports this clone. Written as DNA, the CDR3 is TGTGCCAGCTCACCCCGACAGGCCTCCACTAGCACAGATACGCAGTATTTT. This gives the protein CASSPRQASTSTDTQYF. The J gene is TRBJ2-3, the V gene TRBV18; D is perhaps TRBD1 (6 bases). Deletions cut 3 bases from V and 0 bases from J, with 16 bases between. The CDR3 loop spans 17 amino acids. Germline V CDR1 and CDR2: KGHSH, LQKENI.

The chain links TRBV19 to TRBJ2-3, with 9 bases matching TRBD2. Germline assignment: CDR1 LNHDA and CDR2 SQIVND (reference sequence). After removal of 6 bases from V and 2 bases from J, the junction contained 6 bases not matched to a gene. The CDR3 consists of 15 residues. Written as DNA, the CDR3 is TGTGCCAGTAGGCGGGGGGGTAGAGACACAGATACGCAGTATTTT. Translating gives CASRRGGRDTDTQYF. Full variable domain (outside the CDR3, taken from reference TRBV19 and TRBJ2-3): DGGITQSPKYLFRKEGQNVTLSCEQNLNHDAMYWYRQDPGQGLRLIYYSQIVNDFQKGDIAEGYSVSREKKESFPLTVTSAQKNPTAFYLCASRRGGRDTDTQYFGPGTRLTVL.

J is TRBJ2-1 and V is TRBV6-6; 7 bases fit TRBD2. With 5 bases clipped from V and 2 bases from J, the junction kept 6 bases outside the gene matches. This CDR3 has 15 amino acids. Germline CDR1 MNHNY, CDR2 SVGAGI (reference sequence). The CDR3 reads CASSSRTSAYNEQFF. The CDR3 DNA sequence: TGTGCCAGCAGTAGCCGAACTAGCGCCTACAATGAGCAGTTCTTC.

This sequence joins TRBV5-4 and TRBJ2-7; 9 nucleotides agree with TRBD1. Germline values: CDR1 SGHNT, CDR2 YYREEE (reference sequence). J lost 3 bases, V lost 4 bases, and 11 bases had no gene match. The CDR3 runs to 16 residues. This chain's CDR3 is CASSPRTGGGNYEQYF. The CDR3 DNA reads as TGTGCCAGCAGCCCTAGAACAGGGGGCGGTAACTACGAGCAGTACTTC.

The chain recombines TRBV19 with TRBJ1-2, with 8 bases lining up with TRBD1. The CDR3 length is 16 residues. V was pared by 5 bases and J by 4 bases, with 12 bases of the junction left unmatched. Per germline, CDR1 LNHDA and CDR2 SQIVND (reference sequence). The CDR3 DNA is TGTGCCAGTAGTCTCCTTGGGACAGGCGAATCCTATGGCTACACCTTC. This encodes CASSLLGTGESYGYTF.

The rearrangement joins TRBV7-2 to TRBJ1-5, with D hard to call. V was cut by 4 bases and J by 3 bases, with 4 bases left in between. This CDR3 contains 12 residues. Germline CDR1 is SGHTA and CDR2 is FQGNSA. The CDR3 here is CASSSYNQPQHF. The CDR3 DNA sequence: TGTGCCAGCAGCTCGTACAATCAGCCCCAGCATTTT.

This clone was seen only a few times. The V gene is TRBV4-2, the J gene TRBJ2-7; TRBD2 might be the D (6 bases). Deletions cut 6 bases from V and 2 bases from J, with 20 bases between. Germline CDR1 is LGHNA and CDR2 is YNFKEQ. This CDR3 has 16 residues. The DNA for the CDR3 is TGTGCCAGCAGAGAGGTGACCGGGACTCAACCCTACGAGCAGTACTTC. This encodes CASREVTGTQPYEQYF.

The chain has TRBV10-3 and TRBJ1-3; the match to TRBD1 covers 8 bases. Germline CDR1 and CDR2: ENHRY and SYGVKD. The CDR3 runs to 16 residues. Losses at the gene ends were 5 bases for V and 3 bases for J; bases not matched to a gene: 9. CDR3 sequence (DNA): TGTGCCATCAGTCAGATCCCCGGGACAGGTGGAAACACCATATATTTT. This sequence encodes CAISQIPGTGGNTIYF.

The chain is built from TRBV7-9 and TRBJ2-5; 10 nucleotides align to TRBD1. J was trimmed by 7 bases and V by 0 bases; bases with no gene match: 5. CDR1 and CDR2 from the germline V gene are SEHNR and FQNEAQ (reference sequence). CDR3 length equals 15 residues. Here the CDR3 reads CASSLAQGQGGTQYF. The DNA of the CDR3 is TGTGCCAGCAGCTTAGCGCAAGGACAGGGGGGGACCCAGTACTTC.

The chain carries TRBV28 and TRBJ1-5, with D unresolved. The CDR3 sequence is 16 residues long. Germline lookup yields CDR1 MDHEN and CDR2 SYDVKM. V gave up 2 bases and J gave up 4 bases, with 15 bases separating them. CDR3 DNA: TGTGCCAGCAGTTTAAGTTATTCGGGGAAGAATCAGCCCCAGCATTTT. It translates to CASSLSYSGKNQPQHF. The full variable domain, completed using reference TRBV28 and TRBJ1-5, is DVKVTQSSRYLVKRTGEKVFLECVQDMDHENMFWYRQDPGLGLRLIYFSYDVKMKEKGDIPEGYSVSREKKERFSLILESASTNQTSMYLCASSLSYSGKNQPQHFGDGTRLSIL.

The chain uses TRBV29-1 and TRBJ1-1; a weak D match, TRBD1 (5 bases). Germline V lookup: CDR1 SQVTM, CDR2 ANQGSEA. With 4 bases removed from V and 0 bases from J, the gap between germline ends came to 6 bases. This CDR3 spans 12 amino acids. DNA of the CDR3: TGCAGCGTTGGGGGCCTGAACACTGAAGCTTTCTTT. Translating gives CSVGGLNTEAFF.

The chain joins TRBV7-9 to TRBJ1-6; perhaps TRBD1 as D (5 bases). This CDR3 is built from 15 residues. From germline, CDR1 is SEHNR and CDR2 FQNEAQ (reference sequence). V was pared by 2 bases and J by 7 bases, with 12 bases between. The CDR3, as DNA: TGTGCCAGCAGCTTAAACAGGCAGGGAAATTCACCCCTCCACTTT. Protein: CASSLNRQGNSPLHF.

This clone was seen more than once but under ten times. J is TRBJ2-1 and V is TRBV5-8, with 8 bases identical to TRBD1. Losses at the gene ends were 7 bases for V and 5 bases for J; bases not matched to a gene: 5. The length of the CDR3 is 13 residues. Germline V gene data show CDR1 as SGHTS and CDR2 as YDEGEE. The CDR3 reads CASWDRLNNEQFF. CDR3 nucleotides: TGTGCCAGCTGGGACAGGCTAAACAATGAGCAGTTCTTC.

The CDR3 sequence: CASSAGTGLNTQYF. In DNA, the CDR3 is TGTGCCAGCAGCGCCGGGACAGGGTTAAATACGCAGTATTTT. The gene calls are TRBV9 and TRBJ2-3; 9 bases match TRBD1. Germline loops: CDR1 SGDLS, CDR2 YYNGEE. V gave up 3 bases and J gave up 7 bases; unmatched junction bases: 6. The CDR3 covers 14 residues.

CDR3 region: CASSPGTAIYGYTF. In DNA, the CDR3 is TGTGCCAGCAGCCCCGGGACAGCAATCTATGGCTACACCTTC. This chain links TRBV5-8 with TRBJ1-2; TRBD1 agrees at 7 bases. The CDR3 spans 14 residues. Losses at the gene ends were 4 bases for V and 4 bases for J; bases not matched to a gene: 7. Germline V gene lookup returns CDR1 SGHTS and CDR2 YDEGEE.

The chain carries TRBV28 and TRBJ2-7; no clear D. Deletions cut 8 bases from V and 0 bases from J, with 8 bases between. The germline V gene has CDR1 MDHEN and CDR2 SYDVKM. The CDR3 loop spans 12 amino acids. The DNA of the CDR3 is TGTGCCAGCGCAGGAAGCTCCTACGAGCAGTACTTC. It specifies CASAGSSYEQYF.

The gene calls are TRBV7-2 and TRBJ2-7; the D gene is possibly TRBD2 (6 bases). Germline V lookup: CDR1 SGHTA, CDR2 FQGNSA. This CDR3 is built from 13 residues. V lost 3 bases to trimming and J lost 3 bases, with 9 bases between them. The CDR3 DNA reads TGTGCCAGCAGCTTCCAAGCGGGCTACGAGCAGTACTTC. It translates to CASSFQAGYEQYF.